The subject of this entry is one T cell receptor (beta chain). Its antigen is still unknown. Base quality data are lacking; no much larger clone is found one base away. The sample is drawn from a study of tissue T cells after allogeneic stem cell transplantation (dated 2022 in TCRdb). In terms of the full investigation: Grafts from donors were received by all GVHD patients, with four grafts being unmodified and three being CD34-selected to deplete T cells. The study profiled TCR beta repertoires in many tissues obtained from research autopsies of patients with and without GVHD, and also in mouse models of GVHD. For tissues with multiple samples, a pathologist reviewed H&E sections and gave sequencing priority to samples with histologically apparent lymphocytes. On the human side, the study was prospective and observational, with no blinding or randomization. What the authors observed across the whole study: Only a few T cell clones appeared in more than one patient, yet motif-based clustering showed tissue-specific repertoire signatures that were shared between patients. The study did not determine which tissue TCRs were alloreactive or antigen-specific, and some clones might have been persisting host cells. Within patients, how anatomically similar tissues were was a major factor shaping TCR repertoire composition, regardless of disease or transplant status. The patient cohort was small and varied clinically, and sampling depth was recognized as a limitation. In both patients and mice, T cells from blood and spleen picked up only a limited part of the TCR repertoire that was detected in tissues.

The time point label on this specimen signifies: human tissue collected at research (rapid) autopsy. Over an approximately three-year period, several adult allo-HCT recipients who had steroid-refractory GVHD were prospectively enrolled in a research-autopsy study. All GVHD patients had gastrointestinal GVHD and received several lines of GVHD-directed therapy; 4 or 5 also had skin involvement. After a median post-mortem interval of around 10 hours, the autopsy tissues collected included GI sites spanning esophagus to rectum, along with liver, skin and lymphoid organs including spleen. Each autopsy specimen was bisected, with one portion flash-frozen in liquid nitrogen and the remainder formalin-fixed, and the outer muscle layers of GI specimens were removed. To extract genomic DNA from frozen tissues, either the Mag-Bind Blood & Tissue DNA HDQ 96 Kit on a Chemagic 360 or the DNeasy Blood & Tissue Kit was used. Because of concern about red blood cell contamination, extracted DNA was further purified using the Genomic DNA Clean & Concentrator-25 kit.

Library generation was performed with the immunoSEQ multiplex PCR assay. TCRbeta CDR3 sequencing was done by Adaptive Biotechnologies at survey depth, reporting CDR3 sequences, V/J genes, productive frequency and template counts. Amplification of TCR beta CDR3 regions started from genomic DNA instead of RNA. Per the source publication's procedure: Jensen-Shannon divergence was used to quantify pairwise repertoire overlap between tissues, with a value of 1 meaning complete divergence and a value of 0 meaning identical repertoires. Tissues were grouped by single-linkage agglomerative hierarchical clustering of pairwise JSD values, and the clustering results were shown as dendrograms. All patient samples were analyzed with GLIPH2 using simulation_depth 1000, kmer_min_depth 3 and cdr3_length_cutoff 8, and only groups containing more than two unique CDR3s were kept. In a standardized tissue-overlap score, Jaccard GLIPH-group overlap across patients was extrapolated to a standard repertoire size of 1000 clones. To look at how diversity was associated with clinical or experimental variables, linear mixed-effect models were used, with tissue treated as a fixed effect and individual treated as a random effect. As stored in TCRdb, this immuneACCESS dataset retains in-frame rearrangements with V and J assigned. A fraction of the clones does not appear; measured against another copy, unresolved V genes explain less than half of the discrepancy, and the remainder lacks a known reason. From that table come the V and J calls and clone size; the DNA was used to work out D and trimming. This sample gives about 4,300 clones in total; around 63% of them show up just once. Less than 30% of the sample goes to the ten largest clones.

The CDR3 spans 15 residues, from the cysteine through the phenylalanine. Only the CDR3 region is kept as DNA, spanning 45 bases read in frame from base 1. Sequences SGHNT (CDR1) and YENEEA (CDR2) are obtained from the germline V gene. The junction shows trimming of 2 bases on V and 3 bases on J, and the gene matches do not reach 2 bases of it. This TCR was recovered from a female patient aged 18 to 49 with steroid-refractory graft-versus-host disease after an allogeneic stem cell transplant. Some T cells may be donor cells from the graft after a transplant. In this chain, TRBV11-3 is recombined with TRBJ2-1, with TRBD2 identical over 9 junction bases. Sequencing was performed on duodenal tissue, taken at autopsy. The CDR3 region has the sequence CASSLSGGHYNEQFF. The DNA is TGTGCCAGCAGCTTAAGCGGGGGGCACTACAATGAGCAGTTCTTC.